The entry below gives a single TCR beta chain sequence along with its context. Its antigen is unknown. Germline V lookup: CDR1 SGHTA, CDR2 FQGTGA. The CDR3 extends over 14 amino acids. V lost 6 bases and J lost 3, with 9 bases in between. This entry is derived from a study of beta chain features in type 1 diabetes. Study-wide findings and caveats: More deletions and fewer insertions at VDJ junctions were found in patients with type 1 diabetes.

Sequenced material consisted of expressed TCRB transcripts (all of the isolated RNA was reverse transcribed). Profiling relied on immunoSEQ multiplex PCR, and the TCRdb table lists in-frame clones only, not all of them. The table has about 130,000 clones, around 8.7% seen once. The sequence derives from a man aged 18 to 29 in good health. The sample taken for sequencing was central memory CD4+ T cells from blood. The rearrangement joins TRBV7-3 to TRBJ1-6; tentatively, D is TRBD1 (5 bases). The CDR3 DNA is TGTGCCAGCAGTCCCGACAGCTATAATTCACCCCTCCACTTT. Amino acid sequence: CASSPDSYNSPLHF.